This TCR beta chain was captured in a study of CD8 T cells in ankylosing spondylitis. CDR3 size: 13 residues. Germline CDR1 and CDR2: SGHTA and FQGTGA. Germline trimming cut 5 bases from V and 12 bases from J; bases unmatched to any gene: 10. Study outcomes and limitations: Ankylosing spondylitis blood appeared to carry a characteristic TCR beta motif of fewer than 10 highly homologous variants. Researchers reportedly found disease-linked clones significantly enriched in matched ankylosing spondylitis synovial fluid.

Remarks on this clonotype: Its antigen remains unidentified.

Quantitative molecular-barcoded 5'-RACE generated the TCR beta libraries. TCRdb passed the 5' RACE reads through MiXCR, listing each CDR3 protein once. Among 100,000 to 150,000 distinct CDR3 sequences, 15% to 20% were seen once, and the ten largest hold roughly a third. The receptor was derived from a male donor with ankylosing spondylitis. The chain joins TRBV7-3 to TRBJ2-1; 7 bases agree with TRBD2. The sample taken for sequencing was blood, either unsorted or a sorted T cell fraction (not recorded which). CDR3 in amino acids: CASSASGGVGQFF. The CDR3 nucleotides read TGTGCCAGCAGCGCGAGTGGGGGGGTCGGGCAGTTCTTC.